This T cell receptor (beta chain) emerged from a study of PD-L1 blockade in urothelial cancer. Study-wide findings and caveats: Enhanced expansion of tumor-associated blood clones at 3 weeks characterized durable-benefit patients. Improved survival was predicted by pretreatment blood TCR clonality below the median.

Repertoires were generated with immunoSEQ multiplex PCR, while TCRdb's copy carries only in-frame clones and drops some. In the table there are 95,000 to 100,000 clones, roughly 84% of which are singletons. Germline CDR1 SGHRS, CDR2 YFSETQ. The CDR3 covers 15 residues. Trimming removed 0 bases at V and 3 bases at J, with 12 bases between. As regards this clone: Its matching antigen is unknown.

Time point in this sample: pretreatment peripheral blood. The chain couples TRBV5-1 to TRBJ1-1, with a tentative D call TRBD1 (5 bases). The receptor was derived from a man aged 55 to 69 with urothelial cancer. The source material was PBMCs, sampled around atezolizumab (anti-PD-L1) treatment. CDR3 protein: CASSLGNPGDTEAFF. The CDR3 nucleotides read TGCGCCAGCAGCTTGGGTAATCCGGGGGACACTGAAGCTTTCTTT.